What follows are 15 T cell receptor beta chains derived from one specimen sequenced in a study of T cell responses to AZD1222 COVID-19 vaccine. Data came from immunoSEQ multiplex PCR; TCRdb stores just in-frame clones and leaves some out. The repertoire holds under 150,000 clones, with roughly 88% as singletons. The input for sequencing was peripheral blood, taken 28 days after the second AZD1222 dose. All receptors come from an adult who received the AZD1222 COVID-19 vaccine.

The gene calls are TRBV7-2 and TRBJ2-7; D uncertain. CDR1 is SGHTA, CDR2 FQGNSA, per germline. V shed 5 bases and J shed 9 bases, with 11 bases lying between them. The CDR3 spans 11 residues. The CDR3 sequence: CASSPGIGQYF. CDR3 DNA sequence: TGTGCCAGCAGCCCCGGTATAGGGCAGTACTTC.

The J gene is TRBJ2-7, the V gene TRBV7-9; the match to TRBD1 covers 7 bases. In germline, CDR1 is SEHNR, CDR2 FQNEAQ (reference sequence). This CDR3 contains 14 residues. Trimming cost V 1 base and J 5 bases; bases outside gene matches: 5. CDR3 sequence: CASSLVEGGHEQYF. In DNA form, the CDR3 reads TGTGCCAGCAGCTTAGTTGAAGGGGGCCACGAGCAGTACTTC.

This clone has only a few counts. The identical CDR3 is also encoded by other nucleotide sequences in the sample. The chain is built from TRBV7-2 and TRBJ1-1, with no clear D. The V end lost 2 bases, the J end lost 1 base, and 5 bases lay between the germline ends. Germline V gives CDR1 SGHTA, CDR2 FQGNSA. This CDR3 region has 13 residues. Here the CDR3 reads CASSLQPNTEAFF. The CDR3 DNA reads TGTGCCAGCAGCTTACAGCCGAACACTGAAGCTTTCTTT. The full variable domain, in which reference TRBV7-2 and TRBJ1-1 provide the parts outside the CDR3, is GAGVSQSPSNKVTEKGKDVELRCDPISGHTALYWYRQSLGQGLEFLIYFQGNSAPDKSGLPSDRFSAERTGGSVSTLTIQRTQQEDSAVYLCASSLQPNTEAFFGQGTRLTVV.

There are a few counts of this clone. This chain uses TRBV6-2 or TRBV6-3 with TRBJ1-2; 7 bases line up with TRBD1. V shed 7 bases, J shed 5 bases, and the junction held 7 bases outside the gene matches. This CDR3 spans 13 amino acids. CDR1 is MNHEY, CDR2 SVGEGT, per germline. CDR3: CASTPTGNYGYTF. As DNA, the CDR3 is TGTGCCAGCACCCCGACAGGGAATTATGGCTACACCTTC.

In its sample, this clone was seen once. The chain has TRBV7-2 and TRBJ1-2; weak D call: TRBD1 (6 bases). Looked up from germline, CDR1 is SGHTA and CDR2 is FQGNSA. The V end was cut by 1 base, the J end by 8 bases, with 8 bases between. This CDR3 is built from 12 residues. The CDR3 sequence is CASSLGGQGYTF. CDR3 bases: TGTGCCAGCAGCTTAGGCGGACAGGGCTACACCTTC.

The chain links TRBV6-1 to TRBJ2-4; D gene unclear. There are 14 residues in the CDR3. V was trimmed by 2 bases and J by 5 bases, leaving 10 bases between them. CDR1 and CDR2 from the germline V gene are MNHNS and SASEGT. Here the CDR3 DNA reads TGTGCCAGCAGTGAACAGATAGGACAAAACATTCAGTACTTC. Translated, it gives CASSEQIGQNIQYF.

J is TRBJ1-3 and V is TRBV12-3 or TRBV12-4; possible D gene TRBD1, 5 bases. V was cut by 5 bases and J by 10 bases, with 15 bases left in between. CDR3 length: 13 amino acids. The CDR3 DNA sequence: TGTGCCAGCAGTAGGACACCATCCATGACCATATATTTT. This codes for CASSRTPSMTIYF.

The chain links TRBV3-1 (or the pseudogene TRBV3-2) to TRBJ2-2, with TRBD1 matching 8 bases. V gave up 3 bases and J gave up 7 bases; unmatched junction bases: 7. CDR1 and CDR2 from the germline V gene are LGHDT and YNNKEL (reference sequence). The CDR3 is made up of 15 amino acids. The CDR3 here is CASSQEGQVNGELFF. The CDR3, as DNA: TGTGCCAGCAGCCAGGAGGGACAGGTTAACGGGGAGCTGTTTTTT.

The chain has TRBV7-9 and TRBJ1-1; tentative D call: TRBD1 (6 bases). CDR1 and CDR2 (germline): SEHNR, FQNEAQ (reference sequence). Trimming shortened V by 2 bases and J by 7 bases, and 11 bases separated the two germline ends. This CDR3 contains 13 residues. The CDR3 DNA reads TGTGCCAGCAGCTTAAGGGGGGCTGGTGAAGCTTTCTTT. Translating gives CASSLRGAGEAFF.

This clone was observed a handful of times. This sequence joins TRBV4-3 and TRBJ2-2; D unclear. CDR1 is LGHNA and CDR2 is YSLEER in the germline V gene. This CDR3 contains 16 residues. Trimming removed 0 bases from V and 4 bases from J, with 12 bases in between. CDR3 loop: CASSQDDIYLTGELFF. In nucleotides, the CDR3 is TGCGCCAGCAGCCAAGATGACATTTACCTCACCGGGGAGCTGTTTTTT.

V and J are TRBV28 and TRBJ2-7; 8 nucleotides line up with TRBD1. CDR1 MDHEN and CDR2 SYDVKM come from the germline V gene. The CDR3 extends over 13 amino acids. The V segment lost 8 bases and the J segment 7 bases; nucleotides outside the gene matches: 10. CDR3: CASVGQGAGEQYF. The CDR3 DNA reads TGTGCCAGCGTGGGCCAGGGGGCGGGAGAGCAGTACTTC.

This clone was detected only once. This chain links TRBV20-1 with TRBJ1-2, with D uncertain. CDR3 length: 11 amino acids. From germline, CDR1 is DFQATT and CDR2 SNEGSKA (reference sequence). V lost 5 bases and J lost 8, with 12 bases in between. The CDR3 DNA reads TGCAGTGCTCCCCCCGGGAGCGGCTACACCTTC. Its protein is CSAPPGSGYTF.

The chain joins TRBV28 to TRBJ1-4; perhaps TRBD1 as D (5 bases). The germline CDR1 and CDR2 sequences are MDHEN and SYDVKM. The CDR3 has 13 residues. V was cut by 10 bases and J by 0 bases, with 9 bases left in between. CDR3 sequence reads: CATMTATNEKLFF. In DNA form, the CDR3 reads TGTGCCACTATGACAGCAACTAATGAAAAACTGTTTTTT.

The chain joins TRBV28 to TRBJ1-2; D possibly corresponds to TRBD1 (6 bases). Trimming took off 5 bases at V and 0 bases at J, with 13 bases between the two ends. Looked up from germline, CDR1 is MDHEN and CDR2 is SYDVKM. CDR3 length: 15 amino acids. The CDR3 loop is CASSNGDKSNYGYTF. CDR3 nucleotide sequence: TGTGCCAGCAGTAACGGGGACAAGTCTAACTATGGCTACACCTTC.

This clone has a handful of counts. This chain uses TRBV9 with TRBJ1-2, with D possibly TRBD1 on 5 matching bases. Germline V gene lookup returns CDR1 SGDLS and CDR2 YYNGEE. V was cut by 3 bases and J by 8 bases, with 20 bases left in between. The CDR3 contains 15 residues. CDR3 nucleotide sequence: TGTGCCAGCAGCGCCGGGTCGGGGCCGGGAAGAGGCTACACCTTC. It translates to CASSAGSGPGRGYTF.